What follows are 13 T cell receptor beta chains derived from one specimen sequenced in a study of T cell repertoires in cytomegalovirus infection. These receptors have no identified antigens. TCRdb reprocessed the reads with MiXCR, giving one entry per CDR3 protein. The top ten hold around 90% of the sample, which has some 6,000 distinct CDR3 sequences, around 50% seen once. Specimen: PBMCs, sequenced either directly or after in vitro stimulation (not recorded which). All receptors come from a human donor in good health (CMV status not recorded). Some clones in this sample may be carry-over from other donors' samples.

This chain connects TRBV6-2 or TRBV6-3 to TRBJ2-7; D remains ambiguous. This CDR3 has 12 residues. The ends were cut back, 0 bases at V and 7 bases at J, with 7 bases in the middle. Germline V gene lookup returns CDR1 MNHEY and CDR2 SVGEGT. CDR3 DNA: TGTGCCAGCAGTTACTCACATCCAGAGCAGTACGTC. The encoded protein is CASSYSHPEQYV.

In this sample, this clonotype turned up a few times. This chain uses TRBV6-5 with TRBJ1-5; D might be TRBD1 (6 bases). This CDR3 region has 14 residues. The germline gives CDR1 MNHEY, CDR2 SVGAGI. CDR3 amino acids: CDISIGQKNQPQHF. The CDR3 coding sequence is TGTGACATCAGCATTGGACAGAAGAATCAGCCCCAGCATTTT.

About this clonotype: The CDR3 end shows no conserved phenylalanine or tryptophan, and so a read error is likely. It is unclear where the CDR3 begins or ends on the DNA, so no DNA is shown, and the CDR3 is as TCRdb lists it. This chain links TRBV25-1 with TRBJ2-5. The CDR3 numbers 14 amino acids, ends counted. Germline-derived CDR1 and CDR2 are MGHDK and SYGVNS. The CDR3 sequence is CASSELRFQETQSV.

This clonotype has more than one count but fewer than ten. At one end, the junction sequence differs from germline, possibly due to a read error. The J gene is TRBJ2-7, the V gene TRBV28; the D is unclear. Germline V gene lookup returns CDR1 MDHEN and CDR2 SYDVKM. This CDR3 has 14 residues. For the CDR3, the DNA is TGTGCCAGCACTCCCACCCAACTATCCTACGATCAGTACTTC. Its translation: CASTPTQLSYDQYF.

The table lists this clonotype with a count of one. The germline gene is not matched at one end of the junction; a read error may be the cause. The gene calls are TRBV6-5 and TRBJ1-5; 7 bases are shared with TRBD1. The CDR3 has 15 amino acids. Per germline, CDR1 MNHEY and CDR2 SVGAGI. CDR3 sequence: CSTGLLQGTNHPQHF. CDR3 DNA: TGTTCCACAGGCCTCCTACAGGGGACCAATCATCCCCAGCATTTT.

The CDR3 here is CAISGTSGGAKYF. DNA of the CDR3: TGTGCCATCAGTGGGACTAGCGGGGGCGCAAAGTACTTC. The rearrangement uses TRBV10-3 and TRBJ2-7; 13 bases match TRBD2. With V trimmed by 4 bases and J by 11 bases, 5 bases remained unmatched. CDR3 length: 13 residues. Germline CDR1 ENHRY, CDR2 SYGVKD.

This clonotype was seen ten or more times. J is TRBJ1-5 and V is TRBV10-3; TRBD1 matches 7 bases. With 3 bases clipped from V and 4 bases from J, the junction kept 6 bases outside the gene matches. This CDR3 contains 15 residues. In germline, CDR1 is ENHRY, CDR2 SYGVKD. Written as DNA, the CDR3 is TGTGCCATCAGTGACCGACAGGGTGTGAATCAGCCCCAGCATTTT. This encodes CAISDRQGVNQPQHF.

This clonotype was seen more than once but under ten times. V and J are TRBV7-3 and TRBJ2-1; 7 bases match TRBD1. The CDR3 has 15 amino acids. V gave up 1 base and J gave up 2 bases; unmatched junction bases: 2. Germline V CDR1 and CDR2: SGHTA, FQGTGA. CDR3 region: CASSLRQGTYNEQFF. The CDR3 DNA sequence: TGTGCCAGCAGCTTAAGACAGGGAACCTACAATGAGCAGTTCTTC.

This clonotype was seen only once. This likely comes from a read error, as the CDR3 has no conserved phenylalanine or tryptophan at its end. Because the CDR3's place on the DNA is in doubt, the DNA is left out and the CDR3 is given as listed by TCRdb. The V and J genes are TRBV6-2 or TRBV6-3 and TRBJ2-1. From germline, CDR1 is MNHEY and CDR2 SVGEGT. The CDR3 is 15 residues long, ends included. CDR3 in amino acids: CASSFAGASYNEQLL.

This sequence joins TRBV5-6 and TRBJ2-7; a possible D gene is TRBD1 (6 bases). V was trimmed by 2 bases and J by 7 bases, leaving 7 bases between them. There are 11 residues in the CDR3. Germline values: CDR1 SGHDT, CDR2 YYEEEE. CDR3 in DNA: TGTGCCAGCAGCTTCAGGGGTGAGCAGTACTTC. The encoded protein is CASSFRGEQYF.

Remarks on this clonotype: Since no conserved phenylalanine or tryptophan closes the CDR3, a read error is the likely cause. No DNA is shown, since the ends of the CDR3 on it are uncertain; the CDR3 is the one TCRdb lists. This chain uses TRBV11-3 with TRBJ2-1; the table gives TRBD2 as D, unverified against the DNA. The germline V gene encodes CDR1 SGHNT and CDR2 YENEEA. The CDR3 has 12 residues if both end residues are counted. CDR3 region: CATSGWENEQLL.

This rearrangement joins TRBV2 to TRBJ1-5; D gene unclear. The germline CDR1 and CDR2 sequences are SNHLY and FYNNEI. With 4 bases removed from V and 1 base from J, the gap between germline ends came to 5 bases. This CDR3 comprises 13 residues. The CDR3 DNA follows: TGTGCCAGCAGTGCCCTGAGCAATCAGCCCCAGCATTTT. Translation gives CASSALSNQPQHF. Full variable domain (outside the CDR3, taken from reference TRBV2 and TRBJ1-5): EPEVTQTPSHQVTQMGQEVILRCVPISNHLYFYWYRQILGQKVEFLVSFYNNEISEKSEIFDDQFSVERPDGSNFTLKIRSTKLEDSAMYFCASSALSNQPQHFGDGTRLSIL.

CDR3: CASSPTSGQETQYF. The CDR3 nucleotides read TGTGCCAGCAGCCCCACTAGCGGCCAAGAGACCCAGTACTTC. The chain couples TRBV6-1 to TRBJ2-5; 8 positions match TRBD2. The CDR3 contains 14 residues. Germline CDR1 reads MNHNS; CDR2 reads SASEGT. J was trimmed by 1 base and V by 6 bases; bases with no gene match: 4.